This entry features one TCR beta chain sequence. The data were taken from a study of blood T cell repertoires in COVID-19. Looking at the study overall: T cells, B-cell-depleted T cells, or PBMCs supplied cDNA or gDNA.

Enrolled during active infection, Seattle patients were then followed longitudinally. Methods used by the authors: It was from reference gene primer amplification that nucleated cell counts were estimated. Sequenced by immunoSEQ multiplex PCR; TCRdb stores in-frame clones only, minus some. V and J calls and clone size are given by that table; D and trimming were obtained from the DNA. Of hundreds of thousands of clones listed, approximately 88% are singletons. This CDR3 spans 13 amino acids. CDR1 is KGHSY, CDR2 FQNENV, per germline. The V segment lost 4 bases and the J segment 4 bases; nucleotides outside the gene matches: 3.

The sequence came from a woman in her 70s with COVID-19, enrolled during active disease. The chain is built from TRBV16 and TRBJ1-2, with TRBD1 matching 7 bases. The material sequenced was peripheral blood. CDR3 residues: CASSPGTVYGYTF. CDR3 bases: TGTGCCAGCAGCCCGGGGACAGTCTATGGCTACACCTTC.